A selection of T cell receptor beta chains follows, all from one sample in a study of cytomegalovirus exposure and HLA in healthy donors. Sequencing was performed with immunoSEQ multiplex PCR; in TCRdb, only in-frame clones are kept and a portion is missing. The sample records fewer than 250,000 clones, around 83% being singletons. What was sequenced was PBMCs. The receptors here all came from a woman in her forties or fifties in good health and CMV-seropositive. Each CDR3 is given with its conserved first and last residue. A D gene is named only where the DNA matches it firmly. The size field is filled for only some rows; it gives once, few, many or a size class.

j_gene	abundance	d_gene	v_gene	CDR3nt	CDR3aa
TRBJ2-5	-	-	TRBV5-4	TGTGCCAGCAGCTTGGGGACAGCGCAAGAGACCCAGTACTTC	CASSLGTAQETQYF
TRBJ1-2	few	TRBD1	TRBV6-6	TGTGCCAGCAGTAGTTGGACAGGCTATGGCTACACCTTC	CASSSWTGYGYTF
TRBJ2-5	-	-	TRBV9	TGTGCCAGCAGCGTAGGGGCAGGTGGGGACTCTCAAGAGACCCAGTACTTC	CASSVGAGGDSQETQYF
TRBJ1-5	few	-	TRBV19	TGTGCCAGCAGGGATTCTCCCGGCAATCAGCCCCAGCATTTT	CASRDSPGNQPQHF
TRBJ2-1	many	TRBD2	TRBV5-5	TGTGCCAGCAGCTTTGGAGCGGGGGGTGTCAATGAGCAGTTCTTC	CASSFGAGGVNEQFF
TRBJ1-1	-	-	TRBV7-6	TGTGCCAGCAGCTTAGTCAAGAACACTGAAGCTTTCTTT	CASSLVKNTEAFF
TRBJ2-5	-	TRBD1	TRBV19	TGTGCCAGTAGTAAGGACAGGGGAGAGACCCAGTACTTC	CASSKDRGETQYF
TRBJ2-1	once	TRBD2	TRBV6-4	TGTGCCAGCAGGAACCCGACTAGCGGGGCTAATGAGCAGTTCTTC	CASRNPTSGANEQFF
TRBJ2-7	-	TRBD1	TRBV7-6	TGTGCCAGCAGCCCTAGGCTTTCCCCAGGGGGCTCCTACGAGCAGTACTTC	CASSPRLSPGGSYEQYF
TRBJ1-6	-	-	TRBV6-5	TGTGCCAGCAGTGAAGACTATTCACCCCTCCACTTT	CASSEDYSPLHF
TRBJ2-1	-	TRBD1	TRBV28	TGTGCCAGCAGACCGACTGACAGGGTCCGAGGCAATGAGCAGTTCTTC	CASRPTDRVRGNEQFF
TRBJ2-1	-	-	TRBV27	TGTGCCAGCAGTTTGTCCAGAATATACAATGAGCAGTTCTTC	CASSLSRIYNEQFF
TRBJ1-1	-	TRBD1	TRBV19	TGTGCCAGTAGTATTTGGGACAGGGGAAGTGAAGCTTTCTTT	CASSIWDRGSEAFF
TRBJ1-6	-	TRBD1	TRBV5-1	TGCGCCAGCAGCTTTCAGGGGGCGTCCTATAATTCACCCCTCCACTTT	CASSFQGASYNSPLHF
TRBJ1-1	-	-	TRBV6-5	TGTGCCAGCAGTAAACAACAGAACCAACTTGAAGCTTTCTTT	CASSKQQNQLEAFF
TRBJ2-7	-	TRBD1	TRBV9	TGTGCCAGCAGCCCCGGGACAGGGGGAACGAACTACGAGCAGTACTTC	CASSPGTGGTNYEQYF
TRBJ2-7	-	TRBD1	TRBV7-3	TGTGCCAGCAGCGCGCCGGATGACAGGGGCGAGCAGTACTTC	CASSAPDDRGEQYF
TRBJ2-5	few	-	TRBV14	TGTGCCAGCAGCCAAGGTGGACTTTGGGAGACCCAGTACTTC	CASSQGGLWETQYF
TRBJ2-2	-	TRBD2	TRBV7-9	TGTGCCAGCAGCCCCGGCGGGGGGGCGGCCGGGGAGCTGTTTTTT	CASSPGGGAAGELFF
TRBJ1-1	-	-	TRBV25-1	TGTGCCAGCAGTTTAACCGGGACACCTCTGAACACTGAAGCTTTCTTT	CASSLTGTPLNTEAFF
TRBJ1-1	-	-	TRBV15	TGTGCCACCAGCATAAGGGGAGAAGCTTTCTTT	CATSIRGEAFF
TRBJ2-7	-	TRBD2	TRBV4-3	TGCGCCAGCAGTCGGACTAGCGCGAACGAGCAGTACTTC	CASSRTSANEQYF
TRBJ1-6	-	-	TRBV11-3	TGTGCCAGCAGCTTGATCGCTAGTTCACCCCTCCACTTT	CASSLIASSPLHF
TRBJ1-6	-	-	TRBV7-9	TGTGCCAGCAGCTTAGTTAAGGGGTATAATTCACCCCTCCACTTT	CASSLVKGYNSPLHF
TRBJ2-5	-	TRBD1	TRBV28	TGTGCCAGCAGACTCGACAGGGCTCGTGAGACCCAGTACTTC	CASRLDRARETQYF
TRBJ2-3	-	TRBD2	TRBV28	TGTGCCAGCAGTTCGACACCGAGCGGGGGTCCAGTAGATACGCAGTATTTT	CASSSTPSGGPVDTQYF
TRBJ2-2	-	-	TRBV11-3	TGTGCCAGCAGCTTAGTTAGGAACACCGGGGAGCTGTTTTTT	CASSLVRNTGELFF
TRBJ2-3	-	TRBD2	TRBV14	TGTGCCAGCAGCCACGTAGCGGGGGCCGTCACAGATACGCAGTATTTT	CASSHVAGAVTDTQYF
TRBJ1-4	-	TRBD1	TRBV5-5	TGTGCCAGCAGCTTGGACAGGGGAGATGAAAAACTGTTTTTT	CASSLDRGDEKLFF
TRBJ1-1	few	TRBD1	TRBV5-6	TGTGCCAGCAGCTTGTCAATCCCTCGACAGGGGGCGGACACTGAAGCTTTCTTT	CASSLSIPRQGADTEAFF
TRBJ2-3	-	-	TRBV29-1	TGCAGCGTTGTAATGAGTACAGATACGCAGTATTTT	CSVVMSTDTQYF
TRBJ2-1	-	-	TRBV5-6	TGTGCCAGCAGCTTGGTTGATTTCGGGTTCGTGTTTAATGAGCAGTTCTTC	CASSLVDFGFVFNEQFF
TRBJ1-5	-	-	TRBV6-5	TGTGCCAGCAGGAACAGGGTTGTTAATCAGCCCCAGCATTTT	CASRNRVVNQPQHF
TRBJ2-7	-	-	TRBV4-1	TGCGCCAGCAGCCAAGATTGGGCATTCGGCGTAAACGAGCAGTACTTC	CASSQDWAFGVNEQYF
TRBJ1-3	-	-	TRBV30	TGTGCCTGGGGGGCCGACGGAAACACCATATATTTT	CAWGADGNTIYF
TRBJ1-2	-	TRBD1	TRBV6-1	TGTGCCAGCAGTGACCGGACAGGAAATGGCTACACCTTC	CASSDRTGNGYTF
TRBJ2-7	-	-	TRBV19	TGTGCCAGTAGTAGTCAGGCCAGCTCCTACGAGCAGTACTTC	CASSSQASSYEQYF
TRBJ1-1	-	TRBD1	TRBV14	TGTGCCAGCAAAGTTCCGCCGGGACAGGGTGTCGGGTACACTGAAGCTTTCTTT	CASKVPPGQGVGYTEAFF
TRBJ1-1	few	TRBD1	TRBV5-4	TGTGCCAGCAGCTTGGCAGGGGGTAACACTGAAGCTTTCTTT	CASSLAGGNTEAFF
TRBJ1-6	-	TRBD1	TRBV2	TGTGCCAGCACCAGGGGACAGGCTTATAATTCACCCCTCCACTTT	CASTRGQAYNSPLHF
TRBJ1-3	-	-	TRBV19	TGTGCCAGTATTGACAGATCCTCTGGAAACACCATATATTTT	CASIDRSSGNTIYF